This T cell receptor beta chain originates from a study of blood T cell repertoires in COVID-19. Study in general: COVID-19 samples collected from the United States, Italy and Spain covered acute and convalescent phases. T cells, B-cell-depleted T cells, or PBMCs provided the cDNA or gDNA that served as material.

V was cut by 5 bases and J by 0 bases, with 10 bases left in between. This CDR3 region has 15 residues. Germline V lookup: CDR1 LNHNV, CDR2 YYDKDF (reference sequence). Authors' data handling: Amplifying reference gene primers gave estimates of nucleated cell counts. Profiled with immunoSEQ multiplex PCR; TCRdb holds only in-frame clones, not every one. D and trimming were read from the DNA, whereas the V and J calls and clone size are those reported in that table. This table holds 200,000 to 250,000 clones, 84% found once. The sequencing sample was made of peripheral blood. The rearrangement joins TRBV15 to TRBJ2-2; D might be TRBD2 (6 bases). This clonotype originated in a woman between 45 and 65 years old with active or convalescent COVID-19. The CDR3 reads CATSGGTANTGELFF. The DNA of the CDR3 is TGTGCCACCAGCGGGGGGACGGCGAACACCGGGGAGCTGTTTTTT.